This is a list of T cell receptor beta chains from one sample in a study of identical twins. TCRdb re-analysed the 5' RACE reads in MiXCR, keeping a single row per CDR3 protein. The table shows 500,000 to 650,000 distinct CDR3 sequences, with about a fifth occurring only once. This same sample was also taken into another study, of yellow fever vaccine responses in identical twins.

The sequenced sample consisted of CD4+ T cells sorted from blood. Every receptor here comes from a woman under 30 in good health. CDR3s include the opening cysteine and the closing phenylalanine or tryptophan. A D gene is named only where the DNA matches it firmly. The listing skips clone size in some rows; elsewhere it reads once, few, many or a size class.

abundance	d_gene	v_gene	j_gene	CDR3aa	CDR3nt
.	TRBD2	TRBV20-1	TRBJ2-7	CSARREGLGEQYF	TGCAGTGCTAGGCGGGAGGGCCTAGGAGAGCAGTACTTC
.	.	TRBV7-9	TRBJ2-2	CASSLTMPGELFF	TGTGCCAGCAGCTTAACGATGCCCGGGGAGCTGTTTTTT
few	.	TRBV27	TRBJ1-1	CASSSISPGSTEAFF	TGTGCCAGCAGCTCTATTTCTCCCGGGAGTACTGAAGCTTTCTTT
.	TRBD1	TRBV6-2/TRBV6-3	TRBJ1-5	CASSSGQGILAQHF	TGTGCCAGCAGTTCGGGACAGGGAATTCTAGCCCAGCATTTT
few	TRBD2	TRBV7-6	TRBJ2-7	CASSLALRGRDSYEQYF	TGTGCCAGCAGCTTAGCGCTTCGGGGGAGGGACTCCTACGAGCAGTACTTC
.	TRBD2	TRBV24-1	TRBJ2-1	CATSDPGREGQFF	TGTGCCACCAGTGACCCCGGGAGGGAAGGGCAGTTCTTC
few	.	TRBV7-9	TRBJ2-1	CASSWDLPLRNNEQFF	TGTGCCAGCAGCTGGGACCTCCCCTTGCGGAACAATGAGCAGTTCTTC
.	.	TRBV7-2	TRBJ2-1	CASETGLPLGNEQFF	TGTGCCAGCGAAACTGGACTCCCATTGGGCAATGAGCAGTTCTTC
few	TRBD1	TRBV3-1	TRBJ2-2	CASSPWDRVTGELFF	TGTGCCAGCAGCCCCTGGGACAGGGTAACCGGGGAGCTGTTTTTT
few	.	TRBV5-5	TRBJ2-1	CASSLLSSGTVGNEQFF	TGTGCCAGCAGCTTGTTGAGCTCCGGGACGGTCGGTAATGAGCAGTTCTTC
few	.	TRBV2	TRBJ2-7	CASSEAPREQYF	TGTGCCAGCAGTGAAGCCCCTAGGGAGCAGTACTTC
few	.	TRBV7-3	TRBJ2-2	CASRIAGDTGELFF	TGTGCCAGCAGAATAGCAGGGGATACCGGGGAGCTGTTTTTT
few	TRBD2	TRBV20-1	TRBJ2-3	CSASQEKTSGSWGTDTQYF	TGCAGTGCTTCACAGGAAAAGACTAGCGGGAGTTGGGGCACAGATACGCAGTATTTT
.	.	TRBV10-3	TRBJ2-6	CATNVLTF	TGTGCCACCAACGTCCTGACTTTC
few	TRBD2	TRBV24-1	TRBJ2-7	CATSDPAGGYEQYF	TGTGCCACCAGTGACCCAGCGGGGGGCTACGAGCAGTACTTC
.	.	TRBV15	TRBJ1-6	CATSRNIRSSYNSPLHF	TGTGCCACCAGCAGAAATATCAGGAGCTCCTATAATTCACCCCTCCACTTT
few	TRBD2	TRBV11-2	TRBJ2-4	CASSSLGTSGGKAKNIQYF	TGTGCCAGCAGCTCATTGGGGACTAGCGGGGGGAAAGCCAAAAACATTCAGTACTTC
few	TRBD1	TRBV10-3	TRBJ2-4	CAISEIGGTGQNIQYF	TGTGCCATCAGTGAAATAGGCGGGACAGGACAAAACATTCAGTACTTC
.	TRBD2	TRBV12-3/TRBV12-4	TRBJ2-1	CASRTASGRSNEQFF	TGTGCCAGCAGGACTGCTAGCGGGAGGAGCAATGAGCAGTTCTTC
.	TRBD2	TRBV20-1	TRBJ2-5	CSARASTGTSGSETQYF	TGCAGTGCTAGAGCCAGCACCGGGACTAGCGGGAGTGAGACCCAGTACTTC
few	.	TRBV7-3	TRBJ1-1	CASSLNPDTEAFF	TGTGCCAGCAGCTTAAATCCAGACACTGAAGCTTTCTTT
many	.	TRBV18	TRBJ2-5	CASSPGETQYF	TGTGCCAGCTCACCGGGAGAGACCCAGTACTTC
few	.	TRBV2	TRBJ2-2	CASSIEADTGELFF	TGTGCCAGCAGTATAGAGGCGGACACCGGGGAGCTGTTTTTT
.	.	TRBV10-3	TRBJ2-7	CAISVGGQFSYEQYF	TGTGCCATCAGTGTGGGGGGGCAGTTCTCCTACGAGCAGTACTTC
.	.	TRBV25-1	TRBJ2-2	CASSDPGNTGELFF	TGTGCCAGCAGTGATCCAGGGAACACCGGGGAGCTGTTTTTT
.	TRBD2	TRBV12-3/TRBV12-4	TRBJ2-1	CASSHPGLAGDSYNEQFF	TGTGCCAGCAGCCATCCGGGACTAGCGGGAGACTCCTACAATGAGCAGTTCTTC
few	.	TRBV12-3/TRBV12-4	TRBJ1-3	CASRTRSSGNTIYF	TGTGCCAGCCGGACACGAAGCTCTGGAAACACCATATATTTT
.	.	TRBV11-2	TRBJ2-3	CASRPWRGRGTDTQYF	TGTGCCAGCAGGCCATGGAGGGGGCGGGGCACAGATACGCAGTATTTT